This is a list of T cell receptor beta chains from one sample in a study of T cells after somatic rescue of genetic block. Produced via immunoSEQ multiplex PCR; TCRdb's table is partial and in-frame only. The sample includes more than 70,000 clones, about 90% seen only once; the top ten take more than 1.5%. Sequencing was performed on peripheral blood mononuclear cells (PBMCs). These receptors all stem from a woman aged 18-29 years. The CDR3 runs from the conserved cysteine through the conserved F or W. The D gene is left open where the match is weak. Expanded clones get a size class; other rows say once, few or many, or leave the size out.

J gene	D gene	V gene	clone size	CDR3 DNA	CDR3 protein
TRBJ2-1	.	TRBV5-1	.	TGCGCCAGCAGCCCTGGGGGCCCCATAGAAAATGAGCAGTTCTTC	CASSPGGPIENEQFF
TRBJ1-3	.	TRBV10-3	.	TGTGCCATCAGCCAGGGAACAGCTGGAAACACCATATATTTT	CAISQGTAGNTIYF
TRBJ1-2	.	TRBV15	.	TGTGCCACCAGCCCTCTTAGGGCCGCTGATGGCTACACCTTC	CATSPLRAADGYTF
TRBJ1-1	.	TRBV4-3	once	TGCGCCAGCAGCCGTATTGCTTCCCCTGGAACTGAAGCTTTCTTT	CASSRIASPGTEAFF
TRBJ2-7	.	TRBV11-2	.	TGTGCCAGCAGCTTAGTGGGTGGCGTCCTAAAACTCTACGAGCAGTACTTC	CASSLVGGVLKLYEQYF
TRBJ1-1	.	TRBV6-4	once	TGTGCCAGCAGTGACCAGGGAAGGACTGAAGCTTTCTTT	CASSDQGRTEAFF
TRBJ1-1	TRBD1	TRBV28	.	TGTGCCAGCAGTTTACCCCTGAGGACAGGATACACTGAAGCTTTCTTT	CASSLPLRTGYTEAFF
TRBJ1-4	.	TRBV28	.	TGTGCCAGCGTCAAAATCGGTGTCCCCGAAAAACTGTTTTTT	CASVKIGVPEKLFF
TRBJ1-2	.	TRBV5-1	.	TGCGCCAGCAGCCCGGAGGGGGGGCTTCGTGGCTACACCTTC	CASSPEGGLRGYTF
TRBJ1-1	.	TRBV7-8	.	TGTGCCAGCAGCTCGCGACAGGTTGAAATGAACACTGAAGCTTTCTTT	CASSSRQVEMNTEAFF
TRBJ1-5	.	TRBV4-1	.	TGCGCCAGCAGCCAAGGTCCTTGGGTGGATCAGCCCCAGCATTTT	CASSQGPWVDQPQHF
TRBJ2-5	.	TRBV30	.	TGTGCCTGGAGTGAAGGAGAGACCCAGTACTTC	CAWSEGETQYF
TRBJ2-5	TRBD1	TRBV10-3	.	TGTGCCATCAGTGAGGGGCAACAGGGGGCAGGAGAGACCCAGTACTTC	CAISEGQQGAGETQYF
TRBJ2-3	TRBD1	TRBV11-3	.	TGTGCCAGCAGCCTGACAGGGGGCACAGATACGCAGTATTTT	CASSLTGGTDTQYF
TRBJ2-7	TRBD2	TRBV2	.	TGTGCCAGCAGGGCCCAGCGGGGAAGCTCCTACGAGCAGTACTTC	CASRAQRGSSYEQYF
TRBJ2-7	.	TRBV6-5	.	TGTGCCAGCAGCCCTGGGACTGGGATTGAATCCGGGCAGTACTTC	CASSPGTGIESGQYF
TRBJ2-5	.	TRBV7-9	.	TGTGCCAGCATCGGGACCGGTGGTACCCAAGAGACCCAGTACTTC	CASIGTGGTQETQYF
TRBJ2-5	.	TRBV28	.	TGTGCCAGCAGTTTTATGGGCCTCCAAGAGACCCAGTACTTC	CASSFMGLQETQYF
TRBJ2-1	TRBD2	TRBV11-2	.	TGTGCCAGCAGCTATACTAGCGGGAGTGGGAATGAGCAGTTCTTC	CASSYTSGSGNEQFF
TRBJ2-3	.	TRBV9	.	TGTGCCAGCACCCTAGGGGGTAGCAGCCGCACAGATACGCAGTATTTT	CASTLGGSSRTDTQYF
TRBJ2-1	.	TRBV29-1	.	TGCAGCGTTGACGCGACTCTCAGCCCCTACAATGAGCAGTTCTTC	CSVDATLSPYNEQFF
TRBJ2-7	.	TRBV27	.	TGTGCCAGCAGTTTACAAGGGGCCCGATACGAGCAGTACTTC	CASSLQGARYEQYF
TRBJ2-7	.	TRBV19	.	TGTGCCAGTAGTATGGGAAGGGGGCGGGAAGAGCAGTACTTC	CASSMGRGREEQYF
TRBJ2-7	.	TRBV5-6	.	TGTGCCAGCAGCTTGGGGCGACGGGCAGGGAAAGAGCAGTACTTC	CASSLGRRAGKEQYF
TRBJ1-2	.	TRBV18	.	TGTGCCAGCTCACCACCGTCAGGGAGGGACTATGGCTACACCTTC	CASSPPSGRDYGYTF
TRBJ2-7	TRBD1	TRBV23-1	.	TGCGCCAGCAGTCAGGCCGGGACAGGGGGCGTCAACGAGCAGTACTTC	CASSQAGTGGVNEQYF
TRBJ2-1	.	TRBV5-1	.	TGCGCCAGCAGCTTGGGACCGGGAGCCAATGAGCAGTTCTTC	CASSLGPGANEQFF